This T cell receptor (beta chain) was captured in a study of blood T cell repertoires in COVID-19. About the study: The samples span acute and convalescent COVID-19 from the United States, Italy and Spain.

This clone was detected only a few times. The assay was immunoSEQ multiplex PCR, and TCRdb's table has in-frame clones only and misses some. The repertoire includes under 150,000 clones, roughly 90% of them detected once, and 1.2% sits in the top ten. V lost 2 bases and J 3 bases, leaving 11 bases between the germline ends. CDR3 size: 14 residues. Germline V lookup: CDR1 KGHSH, CDR2 LQKENI. Source material: PBMCs or T cells enriched from blood (not recorded which). This clonotype originated in a woman under 40 with acute COVID-19. The V and J genes are TRBV18 and TRBJ2-7, with D possibly TRBD1 on 5 matching bases. The CDR3 reads CASSPSTGFYEQYF. The CDR3 nucleotides read TGTGCCAGCTCACCAAGTACAGGCTTCTACGAGCAGTACTTC.